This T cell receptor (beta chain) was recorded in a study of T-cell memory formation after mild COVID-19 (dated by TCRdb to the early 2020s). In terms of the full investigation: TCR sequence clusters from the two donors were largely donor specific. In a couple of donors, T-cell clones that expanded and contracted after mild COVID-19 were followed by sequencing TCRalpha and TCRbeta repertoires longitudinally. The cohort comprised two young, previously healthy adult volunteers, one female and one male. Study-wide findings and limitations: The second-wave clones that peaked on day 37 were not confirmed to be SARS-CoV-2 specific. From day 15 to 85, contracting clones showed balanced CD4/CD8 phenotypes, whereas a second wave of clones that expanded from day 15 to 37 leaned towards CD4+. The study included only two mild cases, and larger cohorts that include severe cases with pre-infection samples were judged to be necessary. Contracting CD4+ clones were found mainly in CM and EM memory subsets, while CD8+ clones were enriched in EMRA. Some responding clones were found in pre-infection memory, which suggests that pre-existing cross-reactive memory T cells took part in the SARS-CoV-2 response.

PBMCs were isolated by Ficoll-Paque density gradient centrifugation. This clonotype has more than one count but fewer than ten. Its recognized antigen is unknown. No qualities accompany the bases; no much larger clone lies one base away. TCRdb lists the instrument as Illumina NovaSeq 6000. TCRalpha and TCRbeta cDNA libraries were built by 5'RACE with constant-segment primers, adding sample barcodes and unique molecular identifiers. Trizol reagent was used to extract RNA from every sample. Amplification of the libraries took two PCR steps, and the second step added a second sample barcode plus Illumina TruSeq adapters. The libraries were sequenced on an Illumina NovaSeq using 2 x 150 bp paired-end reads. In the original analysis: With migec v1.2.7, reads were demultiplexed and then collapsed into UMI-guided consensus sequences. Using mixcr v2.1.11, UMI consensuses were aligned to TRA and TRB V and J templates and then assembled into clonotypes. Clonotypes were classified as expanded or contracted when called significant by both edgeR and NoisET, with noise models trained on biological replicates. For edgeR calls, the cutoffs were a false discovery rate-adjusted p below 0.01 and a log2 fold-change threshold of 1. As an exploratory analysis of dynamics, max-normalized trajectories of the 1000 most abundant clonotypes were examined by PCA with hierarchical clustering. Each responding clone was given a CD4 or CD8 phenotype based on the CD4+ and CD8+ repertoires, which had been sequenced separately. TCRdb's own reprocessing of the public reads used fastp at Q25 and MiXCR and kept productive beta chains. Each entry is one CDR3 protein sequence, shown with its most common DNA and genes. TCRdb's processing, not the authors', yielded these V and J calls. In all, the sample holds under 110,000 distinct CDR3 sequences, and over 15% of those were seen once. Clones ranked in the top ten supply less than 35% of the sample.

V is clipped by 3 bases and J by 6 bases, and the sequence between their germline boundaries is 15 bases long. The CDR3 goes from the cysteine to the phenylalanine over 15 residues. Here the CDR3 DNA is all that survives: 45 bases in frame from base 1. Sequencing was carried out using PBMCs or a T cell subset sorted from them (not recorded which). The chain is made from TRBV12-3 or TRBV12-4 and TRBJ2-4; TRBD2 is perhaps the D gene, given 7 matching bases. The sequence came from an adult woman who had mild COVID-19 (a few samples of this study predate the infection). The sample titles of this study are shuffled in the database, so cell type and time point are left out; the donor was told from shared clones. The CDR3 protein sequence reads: CASSLGAGAGNIQYF. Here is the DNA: TGTGCCAGCAGTTTGGGGGCGGGAGCGGGAAACATTCAGTACTTC.